These 3 T cell receptor beta chains were sequenced from one sample in a study of blood T cell repertoires in COVID-19. Libraries were prepared by immunoSEQ multiplex PCR; TCRdb keeps only in-frame clonotypes and omits some of them. The sample carries under 250,000 clones, about four fifths recorded once. The source material was peripheral blood. These receptors were collected from a man aged 50-60 years with active or convalescent COVID-19.

The chain combines TRBV6-2 or TRBV6-3 with TRBJ1-2; TRBD1 matches at 7 bases. V lost 5 bases, J lost 1 base, and 1 base stayed unmatched. Germline V gives CDR1 MNHEY, CDR2 SVGEGT. CDR3 length: 13 residues. The CDR3: CASSRDSNYGYTF. The CDR3 DNA sequence: TGTGCCAGCAGTCGGGACAGTAACTATGGCTACACCTTC.

This clone has a handful of counts. V gene TRBV19 combines with J gene TRBJ1-5; TRBD1 matches 10 bases. There are 15 residues in the CDR3. Germline CDR1 LNHDA, CDR2 SQIVND (reference sequence). J lost 6 bases, V lost 3 bases, and 5 bases had no gene match. CDR3 residues: CASSISRTGGQPQHF. CDR3 nucleotides: TGTGCCAGTAGTATTTCCCGGACAGGGGGTCAGCCCCAGCATTTT.

The gene calls are TRBV5-1 and TRBJ2-5; a weak D match, TRBD1 (5 bases). This CDR3 is built from 12 residues. The ends were cut back, 0 bases at V and 5 bases at J, with 5 bases in the middle. The germline V gene encodes CDR1 SGHRS and CDR2 YFSETQ. CDR3 residues: CASSLEGETQYF. The CDR3, as DNA: TGCGCCAGCAGCTTGGAGGGGGAGACCCAGTACTTC.